The clone carrying this TCR beta chain was recorded many times. The making of cDNA relied on 5'RACE with 10-nucleotide random UMIs. Using its own MiXCR run on the 5' RACE reads, TCRdb lists one record per CDR3 protein. The sample consists of tens of thousands of distinct CDR3 sequences, under 13% of them appearing once. The data were obtained in a study of neurological immune-mediated disorders. The CDR3 is 15 residues long. V lost 0 bases to trimming and J lost 2 bases, with 10 bases between them. Germline assignment: CDR1 LGHNA and CDR2 YSLEER. This sequence originates from a woman aged 40 to 50 with HTLV-1-associated myelopathy (HAM/TSP). V and J are TRBV4-3 and TRBJ1-2, with D unresolved. What was sequenced was PBMCs. CDR3 sequence (DNA): TGCGCCAGCAGCCAAGATGGGCAGCCGAACTATGGCTACACCTTC. Translation: CASSQDGQPNYGYTF.